The 13 T cell receptor beta chains given below trace back to one sample, sequenced in a study of blood T cell repertoires in COVID-19. Only in-frame clones appear in the TCRdb table, and some are missing; sequencing was by immunoSEQ multiplex PCR. The sample has a few hundred thousand clones; roughly 86% are singletons. The source material was PBMCs or T cells enriched from blood (not recorded which). The receptors were gathered from a young woman who had recovered from COVID-19.

This rearrangement joins TRBV7-9 to TRBJ1-1, with D perhaps matching TRBD1 (6 bases). In germline, CDR1 is SEHNR, CDR2 FQNEAQ (reference sequence). V was trimmed by 2 bases and J by 7 bases, leaving 14 bases between them. This CDR3 has 14 residues. The CDR3 region is CASSLQGKGSEAFF. In DNA form, the CDR3 reads TGTGCCAGCAGCTTACAGGGGAAGGGCAGTGAAGCTTTCTTT.

The chain combines TRBV2 with TRBJ2-7, with 9 nucleotides matching TRBD2. The CDR3 spans 16 residues. CDR1 SNHLY and CDR2 FYNNEI come from the germline V gene. V dropped 6 bases and J dropped 4; count of bases not matched to a gene: 13. This chain's CDR3 is CASRDEVGLAIYEQYF. The CDR3 coding sequence is TGTGCCAGCAGGGATGAGGTGGGACTAGCTATATACGAGCAGTACTTC.

J is TRBJ2-1 and V is TRBV7-2, with 7 positions matching TRBD1. CDR1 is SGHTA, CDR2 FQGNSA, per germline. The CDR3 length is 16 residues. The junction had 12 bases not matched to a gene; V was cut back by 1 base and J by 9 bases. The CDR3 sequence is CASSLGGTVPSAEQFF. The CDR3 DNA follows: TGTGCCAGCAGCTTAGGAGGGACAGTACCTTCCGCTGAGCAGTTCTTC.

This clone was counted once. The chain joins TRBV19 to TRBJ1-5; the D gene is possibly TRBD1 (6 bases). CDR3 length equals 15 residues. Trimming left V 3 bases short and J 2 bases short, with 11 bases between. CDR1 and CDR2 from the germline V gene are LNHDA and SQIVND (reference sequence). The CDR3 coding sequence is TGTGCCAGTAGTATGGGGGGGGGCGGCAATCAGCCCCAGCATTTT. It specifies CASSMGGGGNQPQHF.

The chain joins TRBV7-2 to TRBJ2-7; 8 nucleotides align to TRBD2. V lost 2 bases and J lost 2; bases outside the gene matches: 8. The CDR3 consists of 16 residues. CDR1 is SGHTA and CDR2 is FQGNSA in the germline V gene. The CDR3 loop is CASSLSWGGGTYEQYF. For the CDR3, the DNA is TGTGCCAGCAGCTTAAGTTGGGGCGGGGGGACCTACGAGCAGTACTTC.

The table lists this clone with a count of one. The chain has TRBV28 and TRBJ1-2, with TRBD1 matching over 8 bases. V shed 4 bases, J shed 7 bases, and the junction held 11 bases outside the gene matches. The CDR3 covers 15 residues. Germline CDR1 MDHEN, CDR2 SYDVKM. The CDR3 DNA reads as TGTGCCAGCAGTTCGGTACAGGGACAGGCAGGTGGCTACACCTTC. Translating it yields CASSSVQGQAGGYTF.

The V call is TRBV3-1 (or the pseudogene TRBV3-2), the J call TRBJ2-5; possible D gene TRBD2, 6 bases. V lost 1 base and J 2 bases, leaving 14 bases between the germline ends. The CDR3 runs 16 residues. Germline assignment: CDR1 LGHDT and CDR2 YNNKEL (reference sequence). The CDR3 is CASSQGLGRGQETQYF. CDR3 nucleotide sequence: TGTGCCAGCAGCCAAGGGTTGGGGCGGGGTCAAGAGACCCAGTACTTC.

The rearrangement joins TRBV3-1 (or the pseudogene TRBV3-2) to TRBJ1-5, with D hard to call. CDR1 LGHDT and CDR2 YNNKEL come from the germline V gene (reference sequence). The CDR3 covers 13 residues. Trimming took 4 bases from V and 1 from J, leaving 5 bases between them. CDR3 region: CASSRGSNQPQHF. CDR3 in DNA: TGTGCCAGCAGCCGCGGCAGCAATCAGCCCCAGCATTTT.

The chain couples TRBV19 to TRBJ1-5; D perhaps matches TRBD1 (5 bases). Trimming stripped 5 bases from V and 4 bases from J, with 30 bases between. This CDR3 has 20 residues. Germline V lookup: CDR1 LNHDA, CDR2 SQIVND (reference sequence). The CDR3 DNA reads as TGTGCCAGTAGTCCTAGGCAAGGATCGGGGGTCGTCCTAGGGAATCAGCCCCAGCATTTT. Its translation is CASSPRQGSGVVLGNQPQHF.

The chain couples TRBV18 to TRBJ1-1, with a tentative D call TRBD1 (5 bases). The CDR3 consists of 13 residues. V lost 2 bases, J lost 8 bases, and 12 bases lay in between. The germline V gene encodes CDR1 KGHSH and CDR2 LQKENI. The CDR3: CASSPKTDLEAFF. The CDR3 nucleotides read TGTGCCAGCTCACCAAAGACAGATCTCGAAGCTTTCTTT.

The gene calls are TRBV4-3 and TRBJ2-7; tentatively, D is TRBD2 (6 bases). Germline loops: CDR1 LGHNA, CDR2 YSLEER. The V gene lost 1 base and the J gene lost 4 bases, with 14 bases spanning the gap. The CDR3 runs to 15 residues. For the CDR3, the DNA is TGCGCCAGCAGCCAAGTACTACAGGAGGGTTACGAGCAGTACTTC. Residues: CASSQVLQEGYEQYF.

The chain joins TRBV3-1 (or the pseudogene TRBV3-2) to TRBJ2-1, with D possibly matching TRBD2 (5 bases). This CDR3 comprises 13 residues. V was trimmed by 3 bases and J by 8 bases, leaving 11 bases between them. CDR1 LGHDT and CDR2 YNNKEL come from the germline V gene (reference sequence). The CDR3 loop is CASSHGSRDEQFF. CDR3 in DNA: TGTGCCAGCAGCCATGGGTCGCGGGATGAGCAGTTCTTC.

The chain couples TRBV20-1 to TRBJ2-5; 11 bases match TRBD2. The CDR3 length is 14 residues. V was clipped by 3 bases and J by 3 bases; unmatched bases: 3. Germline V CDR1 and CDR2: DFQATT, SNEGSKA (reference sequence). The CDR3, as DNA: TGCAGTGCTAGTATAGCGGGGGGGGAAGAGACCCAGTACTTC. Translation: CSASIAGGEETQYF.